This TCR beta chain was profiled in a study of shared clonotypes between healthy human individuals. Only a few counts were recorded for this clone. Measured with immunoSEQ multiplex PCR; TCRdb has only the in-frame clones, and not every one. The repertoire includes about 470,000 clones, roughly 77% of them detected once, and roughly 13% sits in the top ten. The specimen sequenced was PBMCs. The sequence came from a woman aged 40 to 50 in good health. Some clones in this sample may be carry-over from other donors' samples.

The CDR3 DNA follows: TGTGCCAGTAGTTGGACAGGGGGCGTCACCGGGGAGCTGTTTTTT. Its protein product is CASSWTGGVTGELFF. The J gene is TRBJ2-2, the V gene TRBV19; 11 positions agree with TRBD1. This CDR3 spans 15 amino acids. Germline loops: CDR1 LNHDA, CDR2 SQIVND (reference sequence). J gave up 4 bases and V 5 bases, and 3 bases lay outside the gene matches.